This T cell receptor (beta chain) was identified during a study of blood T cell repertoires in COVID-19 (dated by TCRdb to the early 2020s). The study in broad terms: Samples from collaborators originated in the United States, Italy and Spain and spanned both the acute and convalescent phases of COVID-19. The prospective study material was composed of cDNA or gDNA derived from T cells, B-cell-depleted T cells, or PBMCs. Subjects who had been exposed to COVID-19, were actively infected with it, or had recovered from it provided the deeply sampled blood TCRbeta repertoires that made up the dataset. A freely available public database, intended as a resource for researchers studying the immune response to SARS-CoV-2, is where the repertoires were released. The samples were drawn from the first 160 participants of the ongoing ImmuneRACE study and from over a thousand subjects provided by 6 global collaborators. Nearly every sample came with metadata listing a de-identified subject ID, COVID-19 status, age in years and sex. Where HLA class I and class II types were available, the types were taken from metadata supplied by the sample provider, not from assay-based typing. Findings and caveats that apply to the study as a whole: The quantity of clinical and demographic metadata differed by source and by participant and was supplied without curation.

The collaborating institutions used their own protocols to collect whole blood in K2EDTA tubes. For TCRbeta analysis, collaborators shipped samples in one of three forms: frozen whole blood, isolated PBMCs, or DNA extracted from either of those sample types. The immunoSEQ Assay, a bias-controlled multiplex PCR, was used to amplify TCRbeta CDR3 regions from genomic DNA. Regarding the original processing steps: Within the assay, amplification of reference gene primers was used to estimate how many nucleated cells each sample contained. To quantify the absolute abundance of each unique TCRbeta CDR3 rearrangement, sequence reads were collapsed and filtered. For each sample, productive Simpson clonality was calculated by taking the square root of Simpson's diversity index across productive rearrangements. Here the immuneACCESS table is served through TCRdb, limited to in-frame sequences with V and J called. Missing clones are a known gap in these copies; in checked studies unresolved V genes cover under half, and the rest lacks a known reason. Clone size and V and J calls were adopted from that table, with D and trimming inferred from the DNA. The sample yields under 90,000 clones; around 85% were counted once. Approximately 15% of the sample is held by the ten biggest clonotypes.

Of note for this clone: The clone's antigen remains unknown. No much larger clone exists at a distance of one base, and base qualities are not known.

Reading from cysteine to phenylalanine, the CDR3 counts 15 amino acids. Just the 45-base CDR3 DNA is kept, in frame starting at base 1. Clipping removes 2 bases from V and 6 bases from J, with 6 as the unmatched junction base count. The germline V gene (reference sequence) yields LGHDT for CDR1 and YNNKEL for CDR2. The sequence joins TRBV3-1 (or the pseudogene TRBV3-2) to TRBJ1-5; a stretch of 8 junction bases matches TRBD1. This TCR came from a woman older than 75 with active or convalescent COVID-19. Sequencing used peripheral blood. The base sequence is TGTGCCAGCAGCCAACCCGGACAGGGTGTTCAGCCCCAGCATTTT. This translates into CASSQPGQGVQPQHF.